A selection of T cell receptor beta chains follows, all from one sample in a study of glioma-infiltrating T cells. TCRdb used MiXCR to reprocess the multiplex PCR reads, holding one entry per CDR3 protein. The sample has around 180,000 distinct CDR3 sequences; around 42% are singletons. The sequencing input was glioma tissue, nonneoplastic brain tissue, or PBMCs (not recorded which). These receptor sequences come from a human donor with low-grade glioma or glioblastoma, undergoing nonglioma brain surgery, or in good health (not recorded which). Both conserved end residues are part of each CDR3. Fields, in order: J gene, clone size, V gene, D gene, CDR3 protein, CDR3 DNA. A D gene is named only where the DNA matches it firmly. Size is stated for part of the rows, as once, few or many counts, or as a class when the clone is expanded.

TRBJ2-7 | - | TRBV5-1 | - | CASSSQGNEQYF | TGCGCCAGCAGCTCCCAGGGTAACGAGCAGTACTTC
TRBJ2-7 | - | TRBV20-1 | - | CSFRGFDAGHEQYF | TGCAGTTTTCGAGGCTTTGATGCTGGTCACGAGCAGTACTTC
TRBJ2-3 | many | TRBV7-2 | - | CASSLGPSTDTQYF | TGTGCCAGCAGCTTAGGCCCGAGCACAGATACGCAGTATTTT
TRBJ1-3 | - | TRBV18 | - | CASSPQHISVNTIYF | TGTGCCAGCTCACCACAGCACATCTCTGTAAACACCATATATTTT
TRBJ1-6 | many | TRBV14 | - | CASAQAARSPLHF | TGTGCCAGCGCCCAAGCTGCACGGTCACCCCTCCACTTT
TRBJ2-2 | - | TRBV6-1 | TRBD2 | CASIKTPSGRALGELFF | TGTGCCAGCATTAAAACCCCTAGCGGGAGGGCCCTCGGGGAGCTGTTTTTT
TRBJ2-1 | once | TRBV20-1 | - | CSARGEGGSYNEKFF | TGCAGTGCCCGGGGAGAGGGCGGCTCCTACAATGAGAAGTTCTTC
TRBJ2-1 | many | TRBV14 | TRBD2 | CASSKELAGYNEQFF | TGTGCCAGCAGCAAGGAGCTAGCGGGATACAATGAGCAGTTCTTC
TRBJ1-2 | - | TRBV2 | - | CASSHAGTYGYTF | TGTGCCAGCAGTCATGCAGGGACCTATGGCTACACCTTC
TRBJ2-3 | - | TRBV13 | - | CASSKDYTDTQYF | TGTGCCAGCAGCAAGGACTACACAGATACGCAGTATTTT
TRBJ2-5 | - | TRBV7-9 | - | CASSLFWGSAEADQETQYF | TGTGCCAGCAGCTTATTTTGGGGGTCGGCGGAGGCGGACCAAGAGACCCAGTACTTC
TRBJ2-5 | - | TRBV18 | - | CASSPGTVRERTQYF | TGTGCCAGCTCACCGGGGACAGTTCGGGAGAGGACCCAGTACTTC
TRBJ2-2 | many | TRBV20-1 | - | CSARRGRENTGELFF | TGCAGTGCTAGAAGAGGGCGGGAGAACACCGGGGAGCTGTTTTTT
TRBJ2-3 | few | TRBV28 | - | CASSFRFSSTDTQYF | TGTGCCAGCAGTTTTAGATTTTCTAGCACAGATACGCAGTATTTT
TRBJ2-1 | - | TRBV12-3/TRBV12-4 | - | CASTLSWGNSYNEQFF | TGTGCCAGCACCCTTAGCTGGGGTAACTCCTACAATGAGCAGTTCTTC
TRBJ2-3 | many | TRBV10-3 | TRBD1 | CATTPDRFTDTQYF | TGTGCCACAACGCCGGACAGGTTCACAGATACGCAGTATTTT
TRBJ2-7 | few | TRBV3-1 | - | CASTGGVEQYF | TGTGCCAGTACCGGAGGGGTCGAGCAGTACTTC
TRBJ2-2 | - | TRBV2 | - | CASSAGTWELFF | TGTGCCAGCAGTGCGGGCACCTGGGAGCTGTTTTTT
TRBJ2-7 | many | TRBV29-1 | TRBD1 | CSTRQGDYEQYF | TGCAGCACCCGACAGGGCGACTACGAGCAGTACTTC
TRBJ1-5 | - | TRBV7-2 | - | CASSFYICSASEMTGSGQPQHF | -
TRBJ2-1 | - | TRBV6-1 | TRBD2 | CASSGHREVGNEQFF | TGTGCCAGCAGTGGTCATCGGGAGGTAGGCAATGAGCAGTTCTTC
TRBJ1-1 | - | TRBV5-1 | - | CASRLGQEAFF | TGCGCCAGCAGATTGGGTCAGGAAGCTTTCTTT
TRBJ1-4 | few | TRBV3-1 | - | CASSQDSSGRGLFF | TGTGCCAGCAGCCAAGATTCTTCGGGGCGCGGACTGTTTTTT
TRBJ2-7 | - | TRBV2 | - | CARSVSPREQYF | TGTGCCAGAAGTGTGAGCCCTAGAGAGCAGTACTTC
TRBJ2-7 | many | TRBV28 | TRBD2 | CASSSASGPSYEQYF | TGTGCCAGCAGCAGCGCTAGCGGACCTTCCTACGAGCAGTACTTC
TRBJ1-6 | - | TRBV7-9 | TRBD1 | CASRRGQGDSPLHF | TGTGCCAGCAGAAGAGGACAGGGGGATTCACCCCTCCACTTT
TRBJ2-5 | - | TRBV19 | - | CASSMGSDSQETQYF | TGTGCCAGTAGTATGGGTTCCGATAGCCAAGAGACCCAGTACTTC
TRBJ2-7 | - | TRBV3-1 | TRBD1 | CASRQQGEREQYF | TGTGCCAGCAGACAACAGGGGGAGCGCGAGCAGTACTTC
TRBJ2-5 | - | TRBV29-1 | - | CSVRSANQETQYF | TGCAGCGTGCGTAGCGCGAACCAAGAGACCCAGTACTTC
TRBJ2-5 | - | TRBV11-2 | TRBD2 | CASSSRTSGGFQETQYF | TGTGCCAGCAGCTCCCGGACTAGCGGAGGCTTCCAAGAGACCCAGTACTTC
TRBJ2-7 | many | TRBV15 | - | CATSRVGAYEQYF | TGTGCCACCAGCAGAGTAGGTGCTTACGAGCAGTACTTC
TRBJ1-5 | - | TRBV12-3/TRBV12-4 | - | CASSEWYSNQTQHF | TGTGCCAGCAGTGAATGGTATAGCAATCAGACCCAGCATTTT
TRBJ2-5 | - | TRBV29-1 | TRBD1 | CSALDRKGLETQYF | TGCAGCGCTCTGGACAGGAAAGGGCTGGAGACCCAGTACTTC
TRBJ2-1 | - | TRBV28 | - | CASSFSRYNEQFF | TGTGCCAGCAGTTTTAGCCGATACAATGAGCAGTTCTTC
TRBJ1-5 | - | TRBV29-1 | - | CSVEATGEPNQPQHF | TGCAGCGTTGAAGCGACGGGGGAACCCAATCAGCCCCAGCATTTT
TRBJ1-3 | - | TRBV2 | TRBD1 | CASSALGWTGGDTIYF | TGCGCCAGCAGCGCCCTTGGTTGGACAGGGGGAGACACCATATATTTT
TRBJ2-7 | - | TRBV27 | - | CARSLRQTPYEQYF | TGTGCCAGAAGTCTAAGACAAACCCCTTACGAGCAGTACTTC
TRBJ1-2 | - | TRBV29-1 | - | CSVERVPENYGYTF | TGCAGCGTTGAAAGGGTCCCCGAAAACTATGGCTACACCTTC
TRBJ2-5 | - | TRBV12-3/TRBV12-4 | - | CASSPQVPETQYF | TGTGCCAGCAGTCCACAGGTCCCAGAGACCCAGTACTTC
TRBJ1-5 | many | TRBV2 | - | CASSETGTQPQHF | TGTGCCAGCAGTGAAACGGGGACTCAACCCCAGCATTTT
TRBJ1-1 | - | TRBV30 | - | CAWSDGENTEAFF | TGTGCCTGGAGTGATGGGGAGAACACTGAAGCTTTCTTT
TRBJ2-1 | few | TRBV2 | TRBD2 | CASSRGRVYNEQFF | TGTGCCAGCAGCCGCGGGAGGGTGTACAATGAGCAGTTCTTC
TRBJ2-1 | many | TRBV20-1 | TRBD2 | CSARSNRGLADYNEQFF | TGCAGTGCTAGATCGAACCGGGGACTAGCGGACTACAATGAGCAGTTCTTC
TRBJ2-5 | many | TRBV20-1 | TRBD2 | CSARKLAGESNQETQYF | TGCAGTGCTAGGAAACTAGCGGGAGAGTCCAACCAAGAGACCCAGTACTTC
TRBJ1-1 | - | TRBV27 | - | CASSHPDRIGSEAFF | TGTGCCAGCAGTCACCCGGACCGGATTGGCTCTGAAGCTTTCTTT
TRBJ1-1 | - | TRBV9 | - | CASSAPTKNTEAFF | TGTGCCAGCAGCGCCCCCACAAAGAACACTGAAGCTTTCTTT
TRBJ2-1 | - | TRBV3-1 | TRBD2 | CASRPPRRENLNEQFF | TGTGCCAGCCGCCCGCCGCGGCGGGAGAACTTGAATGAGCAGTTCTTC
TRBJ1-1 | few | TRBV3-1 | TRBD1 | CASSQWGQSNTEAFF | TGTGCCAGCAGCCAATGGGGACAGAGCAACACTGAAGCTTTCTTT
TRBJ1-2 | many | TRBV24-1 | TRBD1 | CAIHRGHYGYTF | TGTGCCATCCACAGGGGGCACTATGGCTACACCTTC
TRBJ2-2 | - | TRBV29-1 | - | CSVIRSGELFF | TGCAGCGTTATCCGATCGGGGGAGCTGTTTTTT
TRBJ2-5 | many | TRBV10-3 | - | CAIREREETQYF | TGTGCCATCCGGGAGAGAGAAGAGACCCAGTACTTC
TRBJ2-7 | - | TRBV2 | TRBD1 | CASSMGQYYEQYF | TGTGCCAGCAGTATGGGACAGTACTACGAGCAGTACTTC
TRBJ2-2 | - | TRBV12-3/TRBV12-4 | TRBD2 | CASTRGRGVGELFF | TGTGCCAGCACTCGAGGGAGGGGCGTCGGGGAGCTGTTTTTT